Below are 8 T cell receptor beta chains sequenced from a single sample in a study of shared T cell receptors in the human thymus. Profiling relied on immunoSEQ multiplex PCR, and the TCRdb table lists in-frame clones only, not all of them. Of 600,000 or so clones listed, 70% to 90% are singletons. This same sample was also taken into another study, of human thymus T cells.

The specimen sequenced was thymocytes. These receptor sequences come from a boy in the first two years of life with a congenital heart defect.

This clone was recorded only once. The chain is built from TRBV28 and TRBJ2-7; D is possibly TRBD2 (6 bases). The V gene lost 3 bases and the J gene lost 2 bases, with 11 bases spanning the gap. Germline V gives CDR1 MDHEN, CDR2 SYDVKM. The CDR3 runs 14 residues. The CDR3 bases are TGTGCCAGCAGTTTGTCCGGACTACCCTACGAGCAGTACTTC. Its protein product is CASSLSGLPYEQYF.

The rearrangement uses TRBV6-5 and TRBJ2-7, with D possibly matching TRBD1 (6 bases). The germline V gene encodes CDR1 MNHEY and CDR2 SVGAGI. The CDR3 consists of 14 residues. The V gene lost 6 bases and the J gene lost 6 bases, with 18 bases spanning the gap. The CDR3 DNA reads as TGTGCCAGCAGCCACACACCGGGACACCGCGAGCAGTACTTC. The encoded protein is CASSHTPGHREQYF.

The V gene is TRBV27, the J gene TRBJ2-1; possible D gene TRBD1, 6 bases. The V gene lost 0 bases and the J gene lost 14 bases, with 11 bases spanning the gap. This CDR3 has 12 amino acids. Germline assignment: CDR1 MNHEY and CDR2 SMNVEV (reference sequence). This chain's CDR3 is CASSLSRGMEFF. In DNA, the CDR3 is TGTGCCAGCAGTTTATCCAGGGGAATGGAGTTCTTC.

The chain has TRBV9 and TRBJ2-5; D might be TRBD1 (6 bases). Germline V gene sequence: CDR1 SGDLS, CDR2 YYNGEE. V was pared by 0 bases and J by 5 bases, with 14 bases between. CDR3 size: 15 residues. The CDR3 loop reads CASSVGGQGSETQYF. CDR3 bases: TGTGCCAGCAGCGTAGGGGGGCAGGGTTCGGAGACCCAGTACTTC.

Worth noting for this clone: A junction end diverges from the germline sequence, so it may reflect a read error. This same CDR3 is encoded by further DNA sequences in the sample. V and J are TRBV25-1 and TRBJ1-6, with 7 bases fitting TRBD1. The V gene's germline CDR1 is MGHDK and CDR2 SYGVNS. The CDR3 has 16 amino acids. CDR3 loop: CASSDRTGGLNSPLHF. CDR3 DNA sequence: TGTGCCAGCAGTGATCGGACAGGAGGCCTAAATTCCCCCCTCCACTTT.

J is TRBJ1-6 and V is TRBV10-3, with 9 bases aligning to TRBD1. The CDR3 contains 15 residues. With V trimmed by 8 bases and J by 7 bases, 9 bases remained unmatched. CDR1 is ENHRY, CDR2 SYGVKD, per germline. The CDR3 protein is CAIRAKGQGNSPLHF. The CDR3 DNA is TGTGCCATCCGGGCGAAGGGACAGGGAAATTCACCCCTCCACTTT.

V and J are TRBV27 and TRBJ2-7; 7 bases are a match to TRBD1. The CDR3 runs to 15 residues. In germline, CDR1 is MNHEY, CDR2 SMNVEV (reference sequence). The trim removed 5 bases at V and 7 bases at J, leaving 14 bases unmatched. CDR3 sequence (DNA): TGTGCCAGCAGTCAAAACAGGGGCTTAGATTATGAGCAGTACTTC. It is translated as CASSQNRGLDYEQYF.

The rearrangement joins TRBV27 to TRBJ2-2, with 9 bases that match TRBD1. This CDR3 spans 16 amino acids. Germline V gene data show CDR1 as MNHEY and CDR2 as SMNVEV (reference sequence). J lost 4 bases, V lost 4 bases, and 7 bases had no gene match. CDR3 sequence reads: CASSSGQGRITGELFF. The CDR3 DNA is TGTGCCAGCAGTTCTGGACAGGGGCGGATCACCGGGGAGCTGTTTTTT.